Presented here are 10 T cell receptor beta chains from one specimen sequenced in a study of a mutant IDH1 vaccine in newly diagnosed glioma. Here immunoSEQ multiplex PCR was the method, and the copy in TCRdb shows in-frame clones only, minus some. The sample lists about 130,000 clones, roughly 77% occurring once. Time point reported: week 11, during vaccination. With topical imiquimod, each dose of the vaccine consisted of 300 ug of mutant IDH1 20-mer peptide. These receptors' antigens are unknown. Sequencing used PBMCs, obtained from a glioma patient whose treatment included an IDH1 peptide vaccine. Every receptor here comes from a man aged 35-49 years with glioma.

This chain joins TRBV30 and TRBJ2-5; perhaps TRBD1 as D (6 bases). The V gene's germline CDR1 is GTSNPN and CDR2 SVGIG (reference sequence). CDR3 size: 14 residues. V was cut by 7 bases and J by 0 bases, with 15 bases left in between. CDR3 nucleotides: TGTGCCTTTACAGGGCTAACGTACCAAGAGACCCAGTACTTC. Translating it yields CAFTGLTYQETQYF.

V is TRBV11-2 and J is TRBJ1-5; 11 nucleotides line up with TRBD1. Per the germline V gene, CDR1 is SGHAT and CDR2 is FQNNGV. CDR3 length: 14 residues. The junction had 3 bases not matched to a gene; V was cut back by 4 bases and J by 7 bases. CDR3 in amino acids: CASSWGQGGQPQHF. CDR3 nucleotides: TGTGCCAGCAGCTGGGGACAGGGGGGGCAGCCCCAGCATTTT.

The V gene is TRBV4-3, the J gene TRBJ2-7, with 11 bases lining up with TRBD1. With 4 bases clipped from V and 4 bases from J, the junction kept 6 bases outside the gene matches. The germline CDR1 and CDR2 sequences are LGHNA and YSLEER. The CDR3 covers 15 residues. The CDR3 coding sequence is TGCGCCAGCAGCCCCCGGACAGGGGGCGGGTACGAGCAGTACTTC. Translation: CASSPRTGGGYEQYF.

The chain combines TRBV19 with TRBJ1-1; D unresolved. CDR1 LNHDA and CDR2 SQIVND come from the germline V gene (reference sequence). The V gene lost 5 bases and the J gene lost 1 base, with 14 bases spanning the gap. This CDR3 is 15 amino acids long. Here the CDR3 DNA reads TGTGCCAGTAGTCCGCAAAAGACACCGAACACTGAAGCTTTCTTT. Amino acid sequence: CASSPQKTPNTEAFF.

Only one count was recorded for this clone. The CDR3 region has the DNA TGCGCCAGCAGCCAATACTCGTGGGGCACTGAAGCTTTCTTT. Translation: CASSQYSWGTEAFF. The chain carries TRBV4-3 and TRBJ1-1; D call uncertain. Germline loops: CDR1 LGHNA, CDR2 YSLEER. Between the trimmed V and J ends, which lost 2 bases and 4 bases, there was a span of 11 bases. CDR3 size: 14 residues.

In its sample, this clone was seen once. V and J are TRBV18 and TRBJ2-7, with D possibly TRBD2 on 6 matching bases. V shed 0 bases and J shed 7 bases, with 13 bases lying between them. Germline V gives CDR1 KGHSH, CDR2 LQKENI. The CDR3 has 14 amino acids. This CDR3 reads CASSPPGGTLEQYF. CDR3 DNA: TGTGCCAGCTCACCACCCGGCGGGACTTTAGAGCAGTACTTC.

The chain recombines TRBV4-3 with TRBJ1-5, with 8 bases that match TRBD1. The germline V gene has CDR1 LGHNA and CDR2 YSLEER. This CDR3 comprises 18 residues. The J segment lost 0 bases and the V segment lost 3 bases, leaving 10 bases of the junction unmatched. CDR3 in DNA: TGCGCCAGCAGCCAGGTCTTCGGGACAGGCTATAGCAATCAGCCCCAGCATTTT. This gives the protein CASSQVFGTGYSNQPQHF.

The J gene is TRBJ1-4, the V gene TRBV27; 8 bases are a match to TRBD1. This CDR3 has 16 residues. Germline CDR1 is MNHEY and CDR2 is SMNVEV (reference sequence). V dropped 6 bases and J dropped 2; count of bases not matched to a gene: 8. The CDR3 bases are TGTGCCAGCAGCCCTAACCGGACAGGGACTAATGAAAAACTGTTTTTT. It codes for CASSPNRTGTNEKLFF.

The V call is TRBV28, the J call TRBJ1-2, with D unresolved. The germline V and J ends were trimmed by 2 bases and 4 bases, with 14 bases remaining between them. This CDR3 comprises 15 residues. The germline V gene has CDR1 MDHEN and CDR2 SYDVKM. The CDR3 bases are TGTGCCAGCAGTTTAACCGATCGACCCAGCTATGGCTACACCTTC. Its translation: CASSLTDRPSYGYTF.

The chain combines TRBV4-3 with TRBJ2-2; D perhaps matches TRBD1 (5 bases). Germline V lookup: CDR1 LGHNA, CDR2 YSLEER. This CDR3 has 15 amino acids. Trimming cost V 1 base and J 2 bases, with 8 bases left between them. The CDR3 reads CASSQGGLNTGELFF. For the CDR3, the DNA is TGCGCCAGCAGCCAAGGGGGCCTCAACACCGGGGAGCTGTTTTTT.